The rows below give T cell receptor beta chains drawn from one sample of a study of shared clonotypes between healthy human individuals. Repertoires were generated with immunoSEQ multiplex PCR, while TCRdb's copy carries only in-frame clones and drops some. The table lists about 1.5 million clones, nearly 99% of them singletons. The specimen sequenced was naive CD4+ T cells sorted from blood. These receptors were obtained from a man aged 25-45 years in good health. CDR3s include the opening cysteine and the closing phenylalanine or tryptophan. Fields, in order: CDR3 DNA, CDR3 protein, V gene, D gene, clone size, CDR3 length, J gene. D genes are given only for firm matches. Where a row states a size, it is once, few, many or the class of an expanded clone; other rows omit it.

CDR3 DNA: TGCGCCAGCAGCGCGGTTCCAAACTATGGCTACACCTTC
CDR3 protein: CASSAVPNYGYTF
V gene: TRBV5-1
D gene: -
clone size: -
CDR3 length: 13
J gene: TRBJ1-2

CDR3 DNA: TGTGCCAGCAGTTTTTTTGGTGGGCAGGGCCAAGAGACCCAGTACTTC
CDR3 protein: CASSFFGGQGQETQYF
V gene: TRBV28
D gene: -
clone size: once
CDR3 length: 16
J gene: TRBJ2-5

CDR3 DNA: TGCAGCGTTGTATACATCGCCGGCTATGGCTACACCTTC
CDR3 protein: CSVVYIAGYGYTF
V gene: TRBV29-1
D gene: -
clone size: -
CDR3 length: 13
J gene: TRBJ1-2

CDR3 DNA: TGTGCCAGCAGTCCAGGGAGGTTCTCCTACAATGAGCAGTTCTTC
CDR3 protein: CASSPGRFSYNEQFF
V gene: TRBV5-6
D gene: -
clone size: -
CDR3 length: 15
J gene: TRBJ2-1

CDR3 DNA: TGCAGCGTTGGTCTAGCGGGAGTCTCCTACGAGCAGTACTTC
CDR3 protein: CSVGLAGVSYEQYF
V gene: TRBV29-1
D gene: TRBD2
clone size: -
CDR3 length: 14
J gene: TRBJ2-7

CDR3 DNA: TGTGCCAGCAGTTTAGAAGTGAAAACCGGGGAGCTGTTTTTT
CDR3 protein: CASSLEVKTGELFF
V gene: TRBV27
D gene: -
clone size: -
CDR3 length: 14
J gene: TRBJ2-2

CDR3 DNA: TGTGCCAGCAGCCAAGATTTAATGGGGGTCGGGGTCACCGGGGAGCTGTTTTTT
CDR3 protein: CASSQDLMGVGVTGELFF
V gene: TRBV14
D gene: -
clone size: -
CDR3 length: 18
J gene: TRBJ2-2

CDR3 DNA: TGTGCCAGCAGCTCACCGTTCGAGCAGTACTTC
CDR3 protein: CASSSPFEQYF
V gene: TRBV5-4
D gene: -
clone size: -
CDR3 length: 11
J gene: TRBJ2-7

CDR3 DNA: TGTGCCAGCAGCTTAGGGACTAGCGGGAGTGGGGAGCAGTACTTC
CDR3 protein: CASSLGTSGSGEQYF
V gene: TRBV7-6
D gene: TRBD2
clone size: -
CDR3 length: 15
J gene: TRBJ2-7

CDR3 DNA: TGTGCCAGTAGTCTCCAGCGGGAGGGATGGAGCACAGATACGCAGTATTTT
CDR3 protein: CASSLQREGWSTDTQYF
V gene: TRBV19
D gene: TRBD2
clone size: -
CDR3 length: 17
J gene: TRBJ2-3

CDR3 DNA: TGCAGCGTTGAGGACAGGGGCCGGTCATACGAGCAGTACTTC
CDR3 protein: CSVEDRGRSYEQYF
V gene: TRBV29-1
D gene: TRBD1
clone size: -
CDR3 length: 14
J gene: TRBJ2-7

CDR3 DNA: TGCGCCAGCAGCTCTCAGACAGGGGGCTCCTATGGCTACACCTTC
CDR3 protein: CASSSQTGGSYGYTF
V gene: TRBV5-1
D gene: TRBD1
clone size: -
CDR3 length: 15
J gene: TRBJ1-2

CDR3 DNA: TGTGCCAGCAGTTACGATCAGGGGGCGGAGGCCTACGAGCAGTACTTC
CDR3 protein: CASSYDQGAEAYEQYF
V gene: TRBV6-5
D gene: TRBD1
clone size: -
CDR3 length: 16
J gene: TRBJ2-7

CDR3 DNA: TGTGCCAGCAGCCAAGTCCAGGTGGTTCAGCCCCAGCATTTT
CDR3 protein: CASSQVQVVQPQHF
V gene: TRBV14
D gene: -
clone size: -
CDR3 length: 14
J gene: TRBJ1-5

CDR3 DNA: TGCGCCAGCAGCTCTGGACTAGCGGGTGGAGGTAGCACAGATACGCAGTATTTT
CDR3 protein: CASSSGLAGGGSTDTQYF
V gene: TRBV5-1
D gene: TRBD2
clone size: -
CDR3 length: 18
J gene: TRBJ2-3

CDR3 DNA: TGTGCCTGGAGTGACAGGGGGGACACTGAAGCTTTCTTT
CDR3 protein: CAWSDRGDTEAFF
V gene: TRBV30
D gene: TRBD1
clone size: once
CDR3 length: 13
J gene: TRBJ1-1

CDR3 DNA: TGCGCCAGCAGCTCACTAGCGGGAGGCACCTACGAGCAGTACTTC
CDR3 protein: CASSSLAGGTYEQYF
V gene: TRBV5-1
D gene: TRBD2
clone size: -
CDR3 length: 15
J gene: TRBJ2-7